Following are 21 T cell receptor beta chains from one sample sequenced in a study of blood T cells in healthy people across ages. Primers used in a second PCR of about 6 to 11 cycles were a sample-barcoded 5' primer and a J-beta primer mix. In TCRdb, the 5' RACE reads were re-called with MiXCR into one record per CDR3 protein. The sample comprises about 1.6 million distinct CDR3 sequences, about 31% of which are singletons, and over 9% rests with the top ten. The sample was blood. All receptors derive from a woman aged 30 to 39 in good health.

V usage is TRBV30 and J usage is TRBJ1-2; tentatively, D is TRBD1 (6 bases). V lost 2 bases and J lost 8, with 21 bases in between. CDR3 size: 15 residues. CDR1 and CDR2 (germline): GTSNPN, SVGIG (reference sequence). The CDR3 sequence is CAWSSELRYRDGYTF. The CDR3, as DNA: TGTGCCTGGAGTTCTGAACTCCGATACAGGGACGGCTACACCTTC.

This clonotype has at least ten counts. The chain carries TRBV11-2 and TRBJ2-3; D gene ambiguous. V was clipped by 1 base and J by 1 base, with 12 bases between them. The CDR3 has 16 residues. CDR1 and CDR2 from the germline V gene are SGHAT and FQNNGV. The DNA for the CDR3 is TGTGCCAGCAGCTTAGGCGCCTCACTACGCACAGATACGCAGTATTTT. Protein sequence: CASSLGASLRTDTQYF.

CDR3 amino acids: CASRPTVGGETQYF. DNA for the CDR3: TGTGCCAGCAGGCCGACAGTGGGGGGAGAGACCCAGTACTTC. The chain recombines TRBV27 with TRBJ2-5, with D tentatively TRBD2 (6 bases). The V end was cut by 6 bases, the J end by 4 bases, with 15 bases between. The germline CDR1 and CDR2 sequences are MNHEY and SMNVEV (reference sequence). The CDR3 length is 14 residues.

The rearrangement links TRBV5-1 to TRBJ2-7, with D perhaps assigned TRBD1 or TRBD2 (5 bases each). This CDR3 has 14 residues. The V gene's germline CDR1 is SGHRS and CDR2 YFSETQ. V lost 4 bases to trimming and J lost 2 bases, with 13 bases between them. The DNA of the CDR3 is TGCGCCAGCAGCGGAGGACATTATCCCTACGAGCAGTACTTC. Amino acid sequence: CASSGGHYPYEQYF.

The CDR3 here is CSVWGRPSSSPYNEQFF. CDR3 nucleotides: TGCAGCGTCTGGGGAAGACCTAGTAGTTCTCCCTACAATGAGCAGTTCTTC. The V gene is TRBV29-1, the J gene TRBJ2-1, with D unclear. Germline CDR1 reads SQVTM; CDR2 reads ANQGSEA. V dropped 6 bases and J dropped 2 bases, with 23 bases sitting between them. The CDR3 totals 17 residues.

The rearrangement uses TRBV12-3 or TRBV12-4 and TRBJ1-5; 10 nucleotides align to TRBD1. The trim removed 6 bases at V and 2 bases at J, leaving 4 bases unmatched. This CDR3 spans 15 amino acids. The CDR3 region is CASRDRGKGNQPQHF. CDR3 DNA sequence: TGTGCCAGCAGGGACAGGGGGAAGGGCAATCAGCCCCAGCATTTT.

The chain is built from TRBV4-1 and TRBJ2-1, with D perhaps matching TRBD2 (5 bases). This CDR3 is built from 15 residues. Germline CDR1 is MGHRA and CDR2 is YSYEKL. The V end lost 1 base, the J end lost 4 bases, and 11 bases lay between the germline ends. The DNA for the CDR3 is TGCGCCAGCAGCCAAGCGGATGGGGAGTACAATGAGCAGTTCTTC. Amino acids: CASSQADGEYNEQFF.

The sample holds a few counts of this clonotype. The rearrangement joins TRBV6-1 to TRBJ2-7; the D gene is possibly TRBD2 (5 bases). The CDR3 has 10 amino acids. V lost 8 bases and J lost 7, with 9 bases in between. Germline V CDR1 and CDR2: MNHNS, SASEGT. In nucleotides, the CDR3 is TGTGCCAGCGCCGGGAATGAGCAGTACTTC. Translated: CASAGNEQYF.

With respect to this clonotype: One base away lies a much larger clone, so this may be a sequencing read error. The V and J genes are TRBV4-1 and TRBJ2-7, with D perhaps matching TRBD1 (5 bases). The J call is in doubt because the DNA end fits TRBJ2-5 better. The CDR3 has 13 amino acids. From germline, CDR1 is MGHRA and CDR2 YSYEKL. CDR3 in DNA: TGCGCCAGCAGCCAATCCCAAGGGGTGACCCAGTACTTC. Protein product: CASSQSQGVTQYF.

The chain has TRBV27 and TRBJ2-7, with 7 positions matching TRBD1. There are 14 residues in the CDR3. Germline V gene data show CDR1 as MNHEY and CDR2 as SMNVEV (reference sequence). Unmatched junction bases numbered 6, after V lost 5 bases and J lost 2 bases. DNA of the CDR3: TGTGCCAGCAGTGTAGGGGACAGCCCCTACGAGCAGTACTTC. Translated: CASSVGDSPYEQYF.

The rearrangement links TRBV7-3 to TRBJ2-5; 8 bases agree with TRBD2. V lost 2 bases, J lost 6 bases, and 14 bases stayed unmatched. This CDR3 is built from 17 residues. CDR1 and CDR2 (germline): SGHTA, FQGTGA. CDR3 DNA sequence: TGTGCCAGCAGCTTAGGCTCCAGCGGGGGACGAGGAAAGACCCAGTACTTC. It translates to CASSLGSSGGRGKTQYF.

The chain employs TRBV10-3 and TRBJ2-1; maybe TRBD2 (6 bases). V dropped 0 bases and J dropped 5 bases, with 26 bases sitting between them. This CDR3 has 20 amino acids. Germline V gene lookup returns CDR1 ENHRY and CDR2 SYGVKD. CDR3 DNA sequence: TGTGCCATCAGTGAGTCGATCTTCGCGCTAGTGGGAGGAAAAAACAATGAGCAGTTCTTC. Translation: CAISESIFALVGGKNNEQFF.

This clonotype was counted between two and nine times. The chain couples TRBV27 to TRBJ1-2, with D tentatively TRBD1 (5 bases). This CDR3 is 13 amino acids long. The V gene lost 6 bases and the J gene lost 5 bases, with 13 bases spanning the gap. Germline lookup yields CDR1 MNHEY and CDR2 SMNVEV (reference sequence). The CDR3 loop is CASSPLRGYGYTF. The CDR3 DNA reads as TGTGCCAGCAGCCCCTTAAGGGGTTATGGCTACACCTTC.

The chain combines TRBV12-3 or TRBV12-4 with TRBJ1-2; 12 nucleotides line up with TRBD1. Trimming removed 5 bases from V and 1 base from J; junction bases left unmatched: 8. The CDR3 spans 17 residues. Written as DNA, the CDR3 is TGTGCCAGCAGTCATGGGACAGGGGGCGCACATAACTATGGCTACACCTTC. As protein: CASSHGTGGAHNYGYTF.

The chain employs TRBV19 and TRBJ2-1, with 8 bases aligning to TRBD2. CDR1 LNHDA and CDR2 SQIVND come from the germline V gene (reference sequence). With V trimmed by 5 bases and J by 11 bases, 17 bases remained unmatched. The CDR3 runs to 16 residues. CDR3 amino acids: CASSPQRERERDKQFF. CDR3 nucleotide sequence: TGTGCCAGTAGTCCCCAAAGGGAGCGGGAGAGAGATAAGCAGTTCTTC.

The chain is built from TRBV20-1 and TRBJ1-3; 8 positions agree with TRBD1. CDR1 is DFQATT and CDR2 is SNEGSKA in the germline V gene (reference sequence). After removal of 5 bases from V and 3 bases from J, the junction contained 9 bases not matched to a gene. The CDR3 runs to 15 residues. In DNA, the CDR3 is TGCAGTGCTCCCTCAGGGGGCAACGTTGGAAACACCATATATTTT. Its translation is CSAPSGGNVGNTIYF.

This clonotype was counted a few times. The chain uses TRBV29-1 and TRBJ2-1; TRBD1 is a possible D gene (7 bases). V gave up 7 bases and J gave up 8 bases, with 18 bases separating them. Per germline, CDR1 SQVTM and CDR2 ANQGSEA. CDR3 length: 13 amino acids. CDR3 coding DNA: TGCAGCGAATTAGCGGAAGGGGGCGATGAGCAGTTCTTC. Its translation is CSELAEGGDEQFF.

This chain uses TRBV4-2 with TRBJ2-5, with 7 bases lining up with TRBD2. This CDR3 spans 15 amino acids. V shed 1 base and J 4 bases; nucleotides not matched to a gene: 6. The germline V gene encodes CDR1 LGHNA and CDR2 YNFKEQ. Written as DNA, the CDR3 is TGTGCCAGCAGCCAAGTACCGGGACTAAGAGAGACCCAGTACTTC. Amino acid sequence: CASSQVPGLRETQYF.

The chain has TRBV20-1 and TRBJ1-5; possible D gene TRBD1, 5 bases. Per germline, CDR1 DFQATT and CDR2 SNEGSKA (reference sequence). This CDR3 has 17 residues. Trimming left V 3 bases short and J 1 base short, with 19 bases between. The CDR3 spells CSASHRRLGGSNQPQHF. For the CDR3, the DNA is TGCAGTGCTAGTCACAGGCGGCTTGGTGGGAGCAATCAGCCCCAGCATTTT.

The V gene is TRBV3-1, the J gene TRBJ1-2, with 9 bases matching TRBD1. The CDR3 runs 16 residues. The V gene's germline CDR1 is LGHDT and CDR2 YNNKEL (reference sequence). The J segment lost 5 bases and the V segment lost 4 bases, leaving 11 bases of the junction unmatched. DNA for the CDR3: TGTGCCAGCAGCCGGGCGGGACAGGGAAGTCATTATGGCTACACCTTC. It specifies CASSRAGQGSHYGYTF.

V usage is TRBV18 and J usage is TRBJ2-7; D remains ambiguous. The CDR3 is made up of 13 amino acids. The germline CDR1 and CDR2 sequences are KGHSH and LQKENI. The germline V and J ends were trimmed by 4 bases and 3 bases, with 10 bases remaining between them. Here the CDR3 reads CASSLQSGYEQYF. The CDR3 region has the DNA TGTGCCAGCTCACTCCAGTCTGGCTACGAGCAGTACTTC.